This is a list of T cell receptor beta chains from one sample in a study of blood T cell repertoires in COVID-19. This table comes from immunoSEQ multiplex PCR, and its TCRdb copy is limited to in-frame clones, with some not included. Altogether about 670,000 clones are present, 85% to 90% being singletons, with the ten largest covering 0.2% to 0.3%. The sequenced sample was peripheral blood. These TCRs come from a woman aged 18-35 years with acute or convalescent COVID-19. CDR3s include the opening cysteine and the closing phenylalanine or tryptophan. The order of the fields is clone size, CDR3 length, V gene, D gene, J gene, CDR3 DNA, CDR3 protein. D genes are given only for firm matches. Part of the rows lack a size; the others show once, few, many or a class for expanded clones.

NA	18	TRBV7-2	NA	TRBJ1-2	TGTGCCAGCAGCGACAGACCTGTCCTGGCAGATGTCCTCTATGGCTACACCTTC	CASSDRPVLADVLYGYTF
NA	11	TRBV27	NA	TRBJ2-2	TGTGCCAGCGGGCTGTCCGGGGAGCTGTTTTTT	CASGLSGELFF
NA	14	TRBV19	NA	TRBJ1-2	TGTGCCAGTAGTATAGATCGAGCAGGCTATGGCTACACCTTC	CASSIDRAGYGYTF
NA	16	TRBV3-1/TRBV3-2	TRBD1	TRBJ2-1	TGTGCCAGCAGCCCGACCGGGACAGGGCGGATCAATGAGCAGTTCTTC	CASSPTGTGRINEQFF
NA	11	TRBV2	NA	TRBJ1-4	TGTGAGTGGGGGGCTAATGAAAAACTGTTTTTT	CEWGANEKLFF
NA	14	TRBV5-1	NA	TRBJ2-1	TGCGCCAGCAGCTTTCACTTTCGGGGCAATGAGCAGTTCTTC	CASSFHFRGNEQFF
NA	17	TRBV4-3	NA	TRBJ2-1	TGCGCCAGCAGCCAAGTCGGGTCGAACTACTTCTACAATGAGCAGTTCTTC	CASSQVGSNYFYNEQFF
NA	14	TRBV29-1	NA	TRBJ2-7	TGCAGCGTTGAAGTTTCGGGGGTGGGCTACGAGCAGTACTTC	CSVEVSGVGYEQYF
NA	15	TRBV3-1/TRBV3-2	NA	TRBJ2-1	TGTGCCAGCAGCCAAGACTGGAGCTCCTACAATGAGCAGTTCTTC	CASSQDWSSYNEQFF
NA	15	TRBV10-3	NA	TRBJ1-4	TGTGCCATCAGTGAGTCACAAGTACGAAATGAAAAACTGTTTTTT	CAISESQVRNEKLFF
NA	18	TRBV4-2	TRBD2	TRBJ2-3	TGTGCCAGCAGCCAAGATAATGTAGCGGGGGGGCGCGCAGATACGCAGTATTTT	CASSQDNVAGGRADTQYF
NA	15	TRBV25-1	NA	TRBJ2-5	TGTGCCAGCAGTGAAAAAATCCCCCCACAAGAGACCCAGTACTTC	CASSEKIPPQETQYF
NA	13	TRBV7-9	TRBD1	TRBJ1-6	TGTGCCAGCAGCCTTCAGGGGGCGCAGCCCCTCCACTTT	CASSLQGAQPLHF
NA	15	TRBV19	TRBD1	TRBJ2-5	TGTGCCACCTCTACCACGGGGACAGTTAAAGAGACCCAGTACTTC	CATSTTGTVKETQYF
NA	14	TRBV6-5	NA	TRBJ2-7	TGTGCCAGCCACCTGGGTGTGGAGTCCTACGAGCAGTACTTC	CASHLGVESYEQYF
NA	15	TRBV6-2/TRBV6-3	NA	TRBJ1-5	TGTGCCAGCAGCCTACGCCCAGGGATTTATCAGCCCCAGCATTTT	CASSLRPGIYQPQHF
NA	14	TRBV6-5	NA	TRBJ1-1	TGTGCCAGCAGTTACATTCAGGGGAATAATGAAGCTTTCTTT	CASSYIQGNNEAFF
NA	13	TRBV4-1	NA	TRBJ1-6	TGCGCCAGCAGCCACCCCGGGGAGGGAACCCTCCACTTT	CASSHPGEGTLHF
NA	14	TRBV9	NA	TRBJ1-4	TGTGCCAGCAGCGTAGCTGCAACTAATGAAAAACTGTTTTTT	CASSVAATNEKLFF
once	18	TRBV14	TRBD1	TRBJ2-2	TGTGCCAGCAGCCATCGACAGGGGGGAGGTGACTACACCGGGGAGCTGTTTTTT	CASSHRQGGGDYTGELFF
NA	16	TRBV3-1/TRBV3-2	TRBD1	TRBJ1-2	TGTGCCAGCAGCCAAGACGCGACAGGGGGCGGCTATGGCTACACCTTC	CASSQDATGGGYGYTF
NA	18	TRBV19	TRBD1	TRBJ1-1	TGTGCCAGTAGTCAAACCTCACAGGGGGCAGGGATGAACACTGAAGCTTTCTTT	CASSQTSQGAGMNTEAFF
NA	14	TRBV6-1	NA	TRBJ2-5	TGTGCCAGCAGTGAAATGAGTTCCCAAGAGACCCAGTACTTC	CASSEMSSQETQYF
NA	17	TRBV9	NA	TRBJ2-6	TGTGCCAGCAGCGGCGGCAGGGGTCCCTCTGGGGCCAACGTCCTGACTTTC	CASSGGRGPSGANVLTF
NA	15	TRBV7-2	TRBD2	TRBJ2-7	TGTGCCAGCAGCTTGATCAGCGGGAACTCCTACGAGCAGTACTTC	CASSLISGNSYEQYF
NA	16	TRBV5-1	NA	TRBJ1-1	TGCGCCAGCAGCTTAAATTTGGCAGGGAAGAAGATTGAAGCTTTCTTT	CASSLNLAGKKIEAFF
NA	13	TRBV5-1	TRBD1	TRBJ1-4	TGCGCCAGCAGCTGGGACAGTAATGAAAAACTGTTTTTT	CASSWDSNEKLFF
NA	14	TRBV19	TRBD1	TRBJ1-1	TGTGCCAGTAGCCTACAGGGGATGAACACTGAAGCTTTCTTT	CASSLQGMNTEAFF
NA	13	TRBV24-1	TRBD2	TRBJ2-3	TGTGCCACCCGTGGGACTACCGAACAAGGGCAGTATTTT	CATRGTTEQGQYF